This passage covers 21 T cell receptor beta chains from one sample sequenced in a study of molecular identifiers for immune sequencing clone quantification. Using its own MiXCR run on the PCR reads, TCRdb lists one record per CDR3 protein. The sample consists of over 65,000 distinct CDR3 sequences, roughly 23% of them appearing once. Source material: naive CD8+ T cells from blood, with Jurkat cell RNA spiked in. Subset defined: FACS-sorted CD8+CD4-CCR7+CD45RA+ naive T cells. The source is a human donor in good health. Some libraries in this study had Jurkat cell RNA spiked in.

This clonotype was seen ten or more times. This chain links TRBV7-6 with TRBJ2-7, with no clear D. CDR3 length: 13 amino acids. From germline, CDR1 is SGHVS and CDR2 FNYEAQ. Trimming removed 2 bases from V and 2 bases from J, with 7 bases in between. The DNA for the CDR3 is TGTGCCAGCAGCTTACTTGGGGCCTACGAGCAGTACTTC. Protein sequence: CASSLLGAYEQYF.

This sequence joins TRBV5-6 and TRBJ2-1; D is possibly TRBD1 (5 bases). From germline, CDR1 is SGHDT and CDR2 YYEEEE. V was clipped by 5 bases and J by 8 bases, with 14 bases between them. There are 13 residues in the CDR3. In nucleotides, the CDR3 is TGTGCCAGCAGTCGGTCAAGGGGCGATGAGCAGTTCTTC. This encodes CASSRSRGDEQFF. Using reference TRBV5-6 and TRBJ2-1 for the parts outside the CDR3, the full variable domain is DAGVTQSPTHLIKTRGQQVTLRCSPKSGHDTVSWYQQALGQGPQFIFQYYEEEERQRGNFPDRFSGHQFPNYSSELNVNALLLGDSALYLCASSRSRGDEQFFGPGTRLTVL.

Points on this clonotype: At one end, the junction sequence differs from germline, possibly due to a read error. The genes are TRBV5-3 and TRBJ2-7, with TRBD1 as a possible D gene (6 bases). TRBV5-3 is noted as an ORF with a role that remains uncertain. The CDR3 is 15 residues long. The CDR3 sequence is CASSLEFQGFHEQYF. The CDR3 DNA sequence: TGTGCCAGCAGCTTGGAATTCCAGGGGTTCCACGAGCAGTACTTC.

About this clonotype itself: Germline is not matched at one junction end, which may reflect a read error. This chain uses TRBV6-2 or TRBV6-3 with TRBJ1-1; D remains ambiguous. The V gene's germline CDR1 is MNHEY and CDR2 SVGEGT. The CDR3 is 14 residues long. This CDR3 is CASSYYPPHTEAFF. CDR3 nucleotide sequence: TGTGCCAGCAGTTACTACCCCCCGCACACCGAAGCTTTCTTT.

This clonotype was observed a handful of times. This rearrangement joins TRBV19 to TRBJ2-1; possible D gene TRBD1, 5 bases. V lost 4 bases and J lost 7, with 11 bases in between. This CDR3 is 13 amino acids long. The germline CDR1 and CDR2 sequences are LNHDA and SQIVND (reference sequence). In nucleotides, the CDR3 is TGTGCCAGTAGTACAGGGCCAGGGAATGAGCAGTTCTTC. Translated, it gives CASSTGPGNEQFF.

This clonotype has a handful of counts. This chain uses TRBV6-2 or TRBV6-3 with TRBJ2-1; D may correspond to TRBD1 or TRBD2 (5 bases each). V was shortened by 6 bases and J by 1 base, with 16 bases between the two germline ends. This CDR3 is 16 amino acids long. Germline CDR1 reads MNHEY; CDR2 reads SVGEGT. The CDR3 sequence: CASSIQGRESYNEQFF. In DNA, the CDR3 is TGTGCCAGCAGCATCCAGGGACGGGAATCCTACAATGAGCAGTTCTTC.

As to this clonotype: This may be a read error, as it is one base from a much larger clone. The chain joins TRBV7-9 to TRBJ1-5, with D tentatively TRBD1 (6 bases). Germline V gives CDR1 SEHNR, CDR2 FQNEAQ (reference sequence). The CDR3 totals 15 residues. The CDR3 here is CASSPQGISNQPHHF. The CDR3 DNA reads TGTGCCAGCAGCCCACAGGGAATTAGCAATCAGCCCCATCATTTT. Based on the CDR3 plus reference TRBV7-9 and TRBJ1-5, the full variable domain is DTGVSQNPRHKITKRGQNVTFRCDPISEHNRLYWYRQTLGQGPEFLTYFQNEAQLEKSRLLSDRFSAERPKGSFSTLEIQRTEQGDSAMYLCASSPQGISNQPHHFGDGTRLSIL.

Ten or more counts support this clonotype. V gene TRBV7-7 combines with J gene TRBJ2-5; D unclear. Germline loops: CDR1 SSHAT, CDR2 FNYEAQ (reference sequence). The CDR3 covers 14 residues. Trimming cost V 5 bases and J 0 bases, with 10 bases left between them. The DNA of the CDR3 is TGTGCCAGCAGCCCGAAAAAGTACCAAGAGACCCAGTACTTC. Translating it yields CASSPKKYQETQYF.

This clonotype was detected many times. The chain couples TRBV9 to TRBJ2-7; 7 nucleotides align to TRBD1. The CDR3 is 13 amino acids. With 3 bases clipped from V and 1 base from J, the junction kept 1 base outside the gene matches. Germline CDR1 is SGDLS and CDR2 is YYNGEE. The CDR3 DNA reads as TGTGCCAGCAGCGCGACAGGGTCCTACGAGCAGTACTTC. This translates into CASSATGSYEQYF.

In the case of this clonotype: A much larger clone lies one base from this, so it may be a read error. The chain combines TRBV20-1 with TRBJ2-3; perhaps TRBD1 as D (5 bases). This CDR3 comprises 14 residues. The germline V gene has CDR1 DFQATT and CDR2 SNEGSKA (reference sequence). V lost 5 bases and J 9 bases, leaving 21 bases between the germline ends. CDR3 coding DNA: TGCAGTGCTGGACAAGGGTCAGGACGTGGCACGCAGTATTTT. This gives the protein CSAGQGSGRGTQYF.

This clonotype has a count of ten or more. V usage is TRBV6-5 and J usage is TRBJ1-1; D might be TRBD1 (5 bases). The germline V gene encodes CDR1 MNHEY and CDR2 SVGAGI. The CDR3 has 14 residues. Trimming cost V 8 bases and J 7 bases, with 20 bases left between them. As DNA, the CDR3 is TGTGCCAGCTTCGTTGGGGGGGTCGGGAATGAAGCTTTCTTT. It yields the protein CASFVGGVGNEAFF.

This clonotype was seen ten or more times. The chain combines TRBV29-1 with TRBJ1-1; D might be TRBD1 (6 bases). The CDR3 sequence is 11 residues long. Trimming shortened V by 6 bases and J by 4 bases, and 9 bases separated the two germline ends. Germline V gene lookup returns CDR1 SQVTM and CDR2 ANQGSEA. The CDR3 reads CSVKDSTEAFF. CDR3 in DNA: TGCAGCGTCAAGGACAGCACTGAAGCTTTCTTT. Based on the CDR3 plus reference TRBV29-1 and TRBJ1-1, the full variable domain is SAVISQKPSRDICQRGTSLTIQCQVDSQVTMMFWYRQQPGQSLTLIATANQGSEATYESGFVIDKFPISRPNLTFSTLTVSNMSPEDSSIYLCSVKDSTEAFFGQGTRLTVV.

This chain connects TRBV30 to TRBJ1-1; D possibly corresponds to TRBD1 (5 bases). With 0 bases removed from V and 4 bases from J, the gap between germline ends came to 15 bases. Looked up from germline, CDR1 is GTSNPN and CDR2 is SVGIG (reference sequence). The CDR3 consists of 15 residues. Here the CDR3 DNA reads TGTGCCTGGAGTGTACGGGATGGGGGTTTCACTGAAGCTTTCTTT. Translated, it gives CAWSVRDGGFTEAFF. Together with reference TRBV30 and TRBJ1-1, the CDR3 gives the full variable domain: SQTIHQWPATLVQPVGSPLSLECTVEGTSNPNLYWYRQAAGRGLQLLFYSVGIGQISSEVPQNLSASRPQDRQFILSSKKLLLSDSGFYLCAWSVRDGGFTEAFFGQGTRLTVV.

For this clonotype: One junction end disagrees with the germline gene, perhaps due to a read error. The CDR3 protein is CASSIGRHEGNQPRHF. The CDR3 DNA reads TGTGCCAGTAGTATCGGCAGACATGAGGGCAATCAGCCCCGGCATTTT. The chain employs TRBV19 and TRBJ1-5; D unclear. The CDR3 covers 16 residues. Germline V lookup: CDR1 LNHDA, CDR2 SQIVND (reference sequence).

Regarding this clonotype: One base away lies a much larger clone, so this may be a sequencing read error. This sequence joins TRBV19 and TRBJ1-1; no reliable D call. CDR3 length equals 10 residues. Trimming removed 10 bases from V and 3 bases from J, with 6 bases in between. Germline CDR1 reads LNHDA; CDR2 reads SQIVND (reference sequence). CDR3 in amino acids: CANEDTEAFF. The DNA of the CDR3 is TGTGCCAATGAAGACACTGAAGCTTTCTTT.

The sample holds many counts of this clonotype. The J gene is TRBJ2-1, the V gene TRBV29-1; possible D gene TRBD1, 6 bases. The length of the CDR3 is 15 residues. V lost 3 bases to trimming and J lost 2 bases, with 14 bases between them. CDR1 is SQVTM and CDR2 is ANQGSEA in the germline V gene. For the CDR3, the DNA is TGCAGCGTTGAGGGGGACAACGACACCTACAATGAGCAGTTCTTC. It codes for CSVEGDNDTYNEQFF.

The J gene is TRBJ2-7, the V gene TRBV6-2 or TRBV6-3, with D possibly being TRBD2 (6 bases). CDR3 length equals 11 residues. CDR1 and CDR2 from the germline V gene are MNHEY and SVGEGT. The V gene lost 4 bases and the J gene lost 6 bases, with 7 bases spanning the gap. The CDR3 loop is CASSWRAEQYF. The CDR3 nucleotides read TGTGCCAGCAGTTGGAGGGCCGAGCAGTACTTC.

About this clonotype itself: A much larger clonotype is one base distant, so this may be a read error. The chain's CDR3 is CASSQGQQGTYEQYF. CDR3 sequence (DNA): TGCGCCAGCAGCCAAGGACAGCAGGGTACCTACGAGCAGTACTTC. The rearrangement links TRBV4-1 to TRBJ2-7, with D perhaps matching TRBD1 (5 bases). Deletions cut 1 base from V and 2 bases from J, with 12 bases between. Germline V lookup: CDR1 MGHRA, CDR2 YSYEKL. The CDR3 totals 15 residues.

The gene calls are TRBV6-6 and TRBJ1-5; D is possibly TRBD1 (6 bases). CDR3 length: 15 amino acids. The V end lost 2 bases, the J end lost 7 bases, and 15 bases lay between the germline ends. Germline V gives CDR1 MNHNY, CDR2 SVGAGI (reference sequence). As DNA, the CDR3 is TGTGCCAGCAGTTACCTACAGGGAAGCGAGCAGCCCCAGCATTTT. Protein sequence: CASSYLQGSEQPQHF.

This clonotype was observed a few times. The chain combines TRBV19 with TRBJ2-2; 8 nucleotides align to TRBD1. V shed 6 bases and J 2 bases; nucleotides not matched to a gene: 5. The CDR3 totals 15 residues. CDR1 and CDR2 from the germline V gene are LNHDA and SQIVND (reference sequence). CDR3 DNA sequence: TGTGCCAGTAGCTGGACAGGGTTTAACACCGGGGAGCTGTTTTTT. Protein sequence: CASSWTGFNTGELFF.

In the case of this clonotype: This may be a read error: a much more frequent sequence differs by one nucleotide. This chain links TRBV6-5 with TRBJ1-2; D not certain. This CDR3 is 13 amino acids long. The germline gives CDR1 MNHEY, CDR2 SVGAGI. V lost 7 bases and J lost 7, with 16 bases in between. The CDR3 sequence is CASTRDYSSGYTF. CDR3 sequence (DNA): TGTGCCAGCACCCGCGATTATTCTTCTGGCTACACCTTC.